Only one count was recorded for the clone carrying this TCR beta chain. Its antigen is not identified. The assay was immunoSEQ multiplex PCR, and TCRdb's table has in-frame clones only and misses some. The sample yields around 80,000 clones, roughly 86% seen once. It was autoimmune disease history or systemic immunosuppression that excluded patients. Sampling times: baseline, cycle 4 day 1, cycle 7 day 1. Germline CDR1 reads MNHEY; CDR2 reads SVGAGI. The CDR3 length is 13 residues. Between the trimmed V and J ends, which lost 0 bases and 8 bases, there was a span of 5 bases. The sample originates from a study of OX40 agonist ivuxolimab in advanced cancers. Broader study findings: Within 6 weeks, CD4+ and CD8+ blood T cells expanded clonally at 0.1 to 3.0 mg/kg.

This material consisted of CD4+ or CD8+ T cells sorted from blood, taken in a trial of the OX40 agonist ivuxolimab. The receptor was isolated from an adult with an advanced solid tumor such as melanoma, head and neck, liver or kidney cancer. This chain uses TRBV6-5 with TRBJ1-6; unclear D gene. The CDR3 is CASSYSFDSPLHF. In DNA, the CDR3 is TGTGCCAGCAGTTACTCGTTCGATTCACCCCTCCACTTT.